This entry lists 14 T cell receptor beta chains sequenced from one sample in a study of control samples from healthy donors and cancer patients. Some clones are missing from TCRdb's copy, which holds only in-frame ones; the method was immunoSEQ multiplex PCR. The profile shows 80,000 to 100,000 clones, around 90% of them singletons. Material: blood. These receptors were collected from a human donor in good health. The donor label of this sample is uncertain.

In this sample, this clone turned up once. The sample carries other DNA sequences with the same CDR3. The chain uses TRBV7-9 and TRBJ1-1; no clear D. V lost 1 base, J lost 6 bases, and 9 bases lay in between. Germline V gene data show CDR1 as SEHNR and CDR2 as FQNEAQ (reference sequence). The CDR3 extends over 13 amino acids. The CDR3 is CASSLGGSSEAFF. CDR3 DNA sequence: TGTGCCAGCAGCTTAGGAGGCTCCTCTGAAGCTTTCTTT.

V usage is TRBV10-3 and J usage is TRBJ2-7; D may be TRBD1 (5 bases). Trimming took off 0 bases at V and 2 bases at J, with 11 bases between the two ends. The CDR3 length is 15 residues. Per germline, CDR1 ENHRY and CDR2 SYGVKD. In DNA, the CDR3 is TGTGCCATCAGTGAGTCGACAGACAGAACCTACGAGCAGTACTTC. Translating it yields CAISESTDRTYEQYF.

The rearrangement uses TRBV6-5 and TRBJ1-5, with D hard to call. Germline CDR1 is MNHEY and CDR2 is SVGAGI. The CDR3 consists of 12 residues. Trimming left V 6 bases short and J 6 bases short, with 9 bases between. For the CDR3, the DNA is TGTGCCAGCAGACTAACAACTCAGCCCCAGCATTTT. This codes for CASRLTTQPQHF.

The chain is built from TRBV5-6 and TRBJ2-2; a possible D gene is TRBD1 (6 bases). Germline CDR1 and CDR2: SGHDT and YYEEEE. The CDR3 covers 15 residues. Between the trimmed V and J ends, which lost 2 bases and 4 bases, there was a span of 12 bases. CDR3 sequence (DNA): TGTGCCAGCAGCTTTTGGGACACGGGCACCGGGGAGCTGTTTTTT. Its translation: CASSFWDTGTGELFF.

The rearrangement joins TRBV11-2 to TRBJ2-5, with 15 bases that match TRBD2. V was clipped by 1 base and J by 4 bases; unmatched bases: 7. The germline V gene encodes CDR1 SGHAT and CDR2 FQNNGV. The CDR3 sequence is 18 residues long. This CDR3 reads CASSLAPWGLAGGETQYF. In DNA form, the CDR3 reads TGTGCCAGCAGCTTAGCCCCCTGGGGACTAGCGGGGGGAGAGACCCAGTACTTC.

V usage is TRBV18 and J usage is TRBJ1-2; D is perhaps TRBD1 (6 bases). The CDR3 runs 15 residues. Trimming left V 3 bases short and J 4 bases short, with 15 bases between. The V gene's germline CDR1 is KGHSH and CDR2 LQKENI. CDR3 in amino acids: CASSPSDRFSYGYTF. Here the CDR3 DNA reads TGTGCCAGCTCACCGAGTGACAGGTTCTCCTATGGCTACACCTTC.

The chain couples TRBV6-5 to TRBJ1-3, with 7 bases that match TRBD1. Germline CDR1 and CDR2: MNHEY and SVGAGI. The trim removed 7 bases at V and 4 bases at J, leaving 4 bases unmatched. The CDR3 loop spans 13 amino acids. Written as DNA, the CDR3 is TGTGCCAGCAATCCGGGACAGGGAAACACCATATATTTT. It codes for CASNPGQGNTIYF.

This rearrangement joins TRBV12-3 or TRBV12-4 to TRBJ2-7, with D perhaps given as TRBD1 or TRBD2 (5 bases each). CDR3 length: 13 residues. Trimming took off 8 bases at V and 3 bases at J, with 14 bases between the two ends. The CDR3 DNA follows: TGTGCCAGCGGCTGGGGGAGCGGCTACGAGCAGTACTTC. Translated: CASGWGSGYEQYF.

This sequence joins TRBV5-1 and TRBJ2-2; maybe TRBD1 (7 bases). Germline loops: CDR1 SGHRS, CDR2 YFSETQ. CDR3 length equals 15 residues. V lost 4 bases and J lost 5, with 15 bases in between. Here the CDR3 reads CASSPASGGTGELFF. The CDR3 nucleotides are TGCGCCAGCAGCCCAGCATCAGGGGGGACCGGGGAGCTGTTTTTT. Full variable domain (rest looked up from reference TRBV5-1 and TRBJ2-2): KAGVTQTPRYLIKTRGQQVTLSCSPISGHRSVSWYQQTPGQGLQFLFEYFSETQRNKGNFPGRFSGRQFSNSRSEMNVSTLELGDSALYLCASSPASGGTGELFFGEGSRLTVL.

The chain joins TRBV5-6 to TRBJ1-2; D remains ambiguous. CDR3 length: 15 residues. Germline CDR1 reads SGHDT; CDR2 reads YYEEEE. V lost 0 bases and J lost 0, with 9 bases in between. CDR3 DNA sequence: TGTGCCAGCAGCTTGGAGGGCAGCCCTAACTATGGCTACACCTTC. Translating gives CASSLEGSPNYGYTF.

The chain employs TRBV10-3 and TRBJ1-1; D is possibly TRBD1 (6 bases). The CDR3 is made up of 14 amino acids. V was trimmed by 3 bases and J by 4 bases, leaving 12 bases between them. Looked up from germline, CDR1 is ENHRY and CDR2 is SYGVKD. The DNA for the CDR3 is TGTGCCATCAGTGAATACAGGGAAGGCACTGAAGCTTTCTTT. This sequence encodes CAISEYREGTEAFF.

This chain connects TRBV7-9 to TRBJ1-1; no clear D gene. CDR1 and CDR2 (germline): SEHNR, FQNEAQ (reference sequence). This CDR3 is built from 13 residues. V was shortened by 1 base and J by 4 bases, with 7 bases between the two germline ends. Here the CDR3 DNA reads TGTGCCAGCAGCTTAGGATCGGTCACTGAAGCTTTCTTT. Translating it yields CASSLGSVTEAFF.

This chain connects TRBV27 to TRBJ2-7; TRBD2 matches at 8 bases. Trimming at V came to 2 bases and at J to 5 bases, leaving 8 bases not matched to a gene. The CDR3 extends over 15 amino acids. Germline loops: CDR1 MNHEY, CDR2 SMNVEV (reference sequence). DNA of the CDR3: TGTGCCAGCAGTTTAGCGGGGGGCCTAGCCCACGAGCAGTACTTC. Amino acid sequence: CASSLAGGLAHEQYF.

The J gene is TRBJ2-5, the V gene TRBV24-1; TRBD1 matches at 7 bases. V trimming: 4 bases; J trimming: 4 bases; junction bases outside the gene matches: 5. The CDR3 is 14 residues long. The germline CDR1 and CDR2 sequences are KGHDR and SFDVKD. Written as DNA, the CDR3 is TGTGCCACCAGTGACACAACAGGGGTAGAGACCCAGTACTTC. This sequence encodes CATSDTTGVETQYF.